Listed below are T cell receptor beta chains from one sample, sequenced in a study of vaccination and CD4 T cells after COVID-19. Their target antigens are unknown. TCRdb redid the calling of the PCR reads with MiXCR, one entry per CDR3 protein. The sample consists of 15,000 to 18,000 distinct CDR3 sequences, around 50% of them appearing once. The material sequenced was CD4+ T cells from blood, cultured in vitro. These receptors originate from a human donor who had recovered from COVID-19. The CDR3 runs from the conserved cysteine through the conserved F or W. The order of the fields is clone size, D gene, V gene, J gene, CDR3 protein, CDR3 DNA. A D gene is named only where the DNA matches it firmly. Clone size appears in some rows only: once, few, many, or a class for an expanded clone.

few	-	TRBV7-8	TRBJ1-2	CASSLEGGRSPTF	TGTGCCAGCAGCTTAGAGGGGGGCCGCTCCCCCACCTTC
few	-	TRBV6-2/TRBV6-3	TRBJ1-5	CASSPYLGGFNQPQHF	TGTGCCAGCAGTCCCTACCTGGGGGGTTTCAATCAGCCCCAGCATTTT
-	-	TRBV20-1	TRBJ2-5	CSGQGGDKGTQYF	TGCAGTGGCCAGGGGGGCGACAAGGGGACCCAGTACTTC
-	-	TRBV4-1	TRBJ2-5	CASSLARSQETQYF	TGCGCCAGCAGCCTCGCGAGAAGCCAAGAGACCCAGTACTTC
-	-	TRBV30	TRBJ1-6	CAWSVRAESGPLHF	TGTGCCTGGAGTGTACGGGCAGAATCAGGACCCCTCCACTTT
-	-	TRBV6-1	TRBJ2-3	CASKGDNLKDTQYF	TGTGCCAGCAAGGGGGACAACCTCAAGGATACGCAGTATTTT
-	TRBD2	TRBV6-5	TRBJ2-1	CASSFTAGGPVNNEQFF	TGTGCCAGCAGTTTCACAGCGGGGGGCCCTGTTAACAATGAGCAGTTCTTC
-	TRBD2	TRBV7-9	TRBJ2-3	CASSRWTSGGAWDTQYF	TGTGCCAGCAGCAGATGGACTAGCGGGGGGGCCTGGGATACGCAGTATTTT
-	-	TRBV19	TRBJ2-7	CASRLRGSVVDEQYF	TGTGCCAGTAGGCTGAGGGGATCGGTTGTGGACGAGCAGTACTTC
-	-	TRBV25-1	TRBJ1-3	CASTQTGSRGNTIYF	TGTGCCAGCACGCAAACAGGGTCCAGGGGAAACACCATATATTTT
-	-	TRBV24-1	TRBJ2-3	CATSGSIWDTQYF	TGTGCCACCAGTGGATCGATTTGGGATACGCAGTATTTT
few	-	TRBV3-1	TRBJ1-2	CASSQEGGNGYTF	TGTGCCAGCAGCCAAGAGGGGGGAAATGGCTACACCTTC
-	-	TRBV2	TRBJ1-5	CASRDSNQPQHF	TGTGCCAGCAGGGACAGCAATCAGCCCCAGCATTTT
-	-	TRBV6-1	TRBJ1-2	CASKLGLTGYGYTF	TGTGCCAGCAAGTTGGGCCTAACGGGGTATGGCTACACCTTC
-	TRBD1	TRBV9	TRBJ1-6	CASSPRGTGDSPLHF	TGTGCCAGCAGCCCCCGAGGGACAGGGGATTCACCCCTCCACTTT
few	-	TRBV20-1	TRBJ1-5	CSDPPLEQGTSNQPQHF	TGCAGTGATCCGCCCCTAGAGCAGGGGACGAGCAATCAGCCCCAGCATTTT
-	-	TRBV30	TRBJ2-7	CAWGVLYYEQYF	TGTGCCTGGGGGGTTCTCTACTACGAGCAGTACTTC
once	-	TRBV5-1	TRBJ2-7	CASSLGQGPYEQYF	TGCGCCAGCAGCCTTGGGCAGGGGCCTTACGAGCAGTACTTC
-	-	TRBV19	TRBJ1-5	CASSISSGAINQPQHF	TGTGCCAGTAGTATCTCTTCAGGGGCTATTAATCAGCCCCAGCATTTT
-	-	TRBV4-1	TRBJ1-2	CASSQGTGTYGYTF	TGCGCCAGCAGCCAAGGGACGGGGACCTATGGCTACACCTTC
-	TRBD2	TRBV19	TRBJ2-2	CASSSPGLAGNTGELFF	TGTGCCAGTAGTTCCCCCGGACTAGCGGGGAACACCGGGGAGCTGTTTTTT
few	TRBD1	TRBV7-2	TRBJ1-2	CASSYGRDRVGGYTF	TGTGCCAGCAGCTACGGCCGGGACAGGGTGGGCGGCTACACCTTC
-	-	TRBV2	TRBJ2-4	CASSVSSVRGVERTQYF	TGTGCCAGCAGTGTTTCGTCCGTGAGGGGCGTCGAAAGGACTCAGTACTTC
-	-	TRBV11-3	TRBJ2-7	CASSPGGSRGGEQYF	TGTGCCAGCAGCCCAGGTGGTAGCAGGGGAGGAGAGCAGTACTTC
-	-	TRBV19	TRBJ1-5	CASSRILGFNQPQHF	TGTGCCAGTAGTAGAATTTTGGGATTCAATCAGCCCCAGCATTTT
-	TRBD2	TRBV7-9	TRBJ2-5	CASSRGLESQETQYF	TGTGCCAGCAGCAGGGGACTAGAGAGCCAAGAGACCCAGTACTTC
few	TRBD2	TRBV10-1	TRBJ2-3	CASSEAGVTDTQYF	TGCGCCAGCAGTGAGGCGGGAGTAACAGATACGCAGTATTTT
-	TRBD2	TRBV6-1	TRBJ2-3	CASSGFLAGLTDTQYF	TGTGCCAGCAGTGGTTTCCTAGCGGGGCTCACAGATACGCAGTATTTT
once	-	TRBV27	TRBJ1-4	CASSFQGKGEKLFF	TGTGCCAGCAGTTTTCAGGGAAAGGGTGAAAAACTGTTTTTT
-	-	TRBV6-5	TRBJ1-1	CASSSLWNEAFF	TGTGCCAGCAGTTCCCTATGGAATGAAGCTTTCTTT
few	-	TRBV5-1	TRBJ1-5	CASSLDQNQPQHF	TGCGCCAGCAGCTTGGATCAAAATCAGCCCCAGCATTTT
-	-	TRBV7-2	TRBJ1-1	CASSWALNTEAFF	TGTGCCAGCAGCTGGGCGCTGAACACTGAAGCTTTCTTT
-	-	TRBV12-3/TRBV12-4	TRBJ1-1	CASSPRGGGPGAFF	TGTGCCAGCAGTCCGCGGGGCGGGGGCCCAGGAGCTTTCTTT
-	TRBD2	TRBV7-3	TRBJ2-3	CASSVRGLGTDTQYF	TGTGCCAGCAGCGTACGGGGACTAGGCACAGATACGCAGTATTTT
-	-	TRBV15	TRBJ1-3	CATSEDRSNSGNTIYF	TGTGCCACCAGCGAAGACAGGTCCAACTCTGGAAACACCATATATTTT
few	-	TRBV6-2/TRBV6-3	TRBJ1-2	CASSLQGSFGYTF	TGTGCCAGCAGTCTACAGGGTTCTTTCGGCTACACCTTC
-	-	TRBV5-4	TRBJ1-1	CASSPQYGNTEAFF	TGTGCCAGCAGCCCTCAATACGGGAACACTGAAGCTTTCTTT
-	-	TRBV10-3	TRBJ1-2	CAISTRDLYGYTF	TGTGCCATCTCCACCCGGGACCTCTATGGCTACACCTTC
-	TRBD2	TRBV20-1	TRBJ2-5	CSASGGGAQETQYF	TGCAGTGCTAGTGGCGGGGGGGCCCAAGAGACCCAGTACTTC
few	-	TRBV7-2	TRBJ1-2	CASSLSKGYYGYTF	TGTGCCAGCAGCTTAAGTAAGGGTTACTATGGCTACACCTTC
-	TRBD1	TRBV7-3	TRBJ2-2	CASSWTGALNTGELFF	TGTGCCAGCAGCTGGACAGGGGCTCTTAACACCGGGGAGCTGTTTTTT
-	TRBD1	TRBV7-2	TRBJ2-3	CASSSWTGGWTDTQYF	TGTGCCAGCAGCTCTTGGACAGGGGGCTGGACAGATACGCAGTATTTT
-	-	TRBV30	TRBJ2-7	CAWSPGATYEQYF	TGTGCCTGGAGTCCGGGAGCGACCTACGAGCAGTACTTC
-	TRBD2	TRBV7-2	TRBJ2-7	CASGTGTSGTEQYF	TGTGCCAGCGGAACCGGGACTAGCGGGACTGAGCAGTACTTC
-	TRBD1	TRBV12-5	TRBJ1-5	CASGFSGGNQPQHF	TGTGCTAGTGGTTTCTCAGGGGGGAATCAGCCCCAGCATTTT
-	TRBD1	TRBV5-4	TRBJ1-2	CASRTQGALGYTF	TGTGCCAGCAGAACACAGGGGGCTCTCGGCTACACCTTC
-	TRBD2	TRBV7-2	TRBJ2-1	CASSSGTTYNEQFF	TGTGCCAGCAGCTCCGGGACTACCTACAATGAGCAGTTCTTC
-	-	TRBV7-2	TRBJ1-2	CASSPVMERGYTF	TGTGCCAGCAGCCCCGTAATGGAGCGAGGCTACACCTTC
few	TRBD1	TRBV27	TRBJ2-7	CASSLDWTGDFYEQYF	TGTGCCAGCAGTTTAGATTGGACAGGGGACTTCTACGAGCAGTACTTC
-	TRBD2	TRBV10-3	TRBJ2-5	CASSRTSGRGETQYF	TGTGCCAGCAGTCGGACTAGCGGGAGGGGAGAGACCCAGTACTTC
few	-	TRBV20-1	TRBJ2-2	CSARDWGRDGTGELFF	TGCAGTGCTAGAGATTGGGGGCGGGATGGCACCGGGGAGCTGTTTTTT
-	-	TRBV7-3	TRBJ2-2	CASSRLSNTGELFF	TGTGCCAGCTCGCGGCTTTCCAACACCGGGGAGCTGTTTTTT
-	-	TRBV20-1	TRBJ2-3	CSARDPESTDTQYF	TGCAGTGCTAGAGACCCGGAAAGCACAGATACGCAGTATTTT
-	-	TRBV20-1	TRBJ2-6	CSARDLGRAFSGANVLTF	TGCAGTGCTAGAGATCTGGGCAGGGCCTTCTCTGGGGCCAACGTCCTGACTTTC
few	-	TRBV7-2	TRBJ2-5	CASSLMWGIGETQYF	TGTGCCAGCAGCCTTATGTGGGGCATCGGGGAGACCCAGTACTTC
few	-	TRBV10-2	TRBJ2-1	CASSATYYNEQFF	TGCGCCAGCAGTGCAACCTACTACAATGAGCAGTTCTTC
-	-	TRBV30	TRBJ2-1	CAWRNQDEQFF	TGTGCCTGGAGAAACCAGGATGAGCAGTTCTTC
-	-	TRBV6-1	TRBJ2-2	CASKVTSGELFF	TGTGCCAGCAAAGTAACTTCTGGGGAGCTGTTTTTT
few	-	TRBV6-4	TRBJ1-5	CASMESQPQHF	TGTGCCAGCATGGAATCCCAGCCCCAGCATTTT